This entry lists 25 T cell receptor beta chains sequenced from one sample in a study of blood T cell repertoires in COVID-19 (TCRdb year 2020). The method behind the library was the immunoSEQ multiplex PCR assay. TCRdb carries this immuneACCESS record with in-frame sequences only. Its versions omit some clonotypes, under half of them owing to an unresolved V gene in the studies checked, with the rest unexplained. Counted in this sample were about 240,000 clones; about four fifths of them appeared once. More than 1.5% of the sample rests with the top ten. Sequenced: peripheral blood. The receptor set was obtained from a young man who had recovered from COVID-19.

CDR3 nucleotides: TGCGCCAGCAGCCAAGATCTTGTGAGCGGAGAAGAGACCCAGTACTTC. Protein sequence: CASSQDLVSGEETQYF. V is TRBV4-1 and J is TRBJ2-5; TRBD2 is a possible D gene (5 bases). The CDR3 is 16 amino acids. Germline values: CDR1 MGHRA, CDR2 YSYEKL. The V and J ends lost 0 bases and 3 bases respectively, with 14 bases between them.

This chain joins TRBV14 and TRBJ2-1, with D possibly TRBD1 on 6 matching bases. The germline V gene has CDR1 SGHDN and CDR2 FVKESK. This CDR3 is 15 amino acids long. V was trimmed by 0 bases and J by 7 bases, leaving 13 bases between them. The CDR3: CASSQERVGGNEQFF. The CDR3 DNA sequence: TGTGCCAGCAGCCAAGAACGGGTAGGGGGAAATGAGCAGTTCTTC. Full variable domain (missing parts from reference TRBV14 and TRBJ2-1): EAGVTQFPSHSVIEKGQTVTLRCDPISGHDNLYWYRRVMGKEIKFLLHFVKESKQDESGMPNNRFLAERTGGTYSTLKVQPAELEDSGVYFCASSQERVGGNEQFFGPGTRLTVL.

Only a few counts were recorded for this clone. V and J are TRBV2 and TRBJ1-1, with D unresolved. V dropped 7 bases and J dropped 3 bases, with 9 bases sitting between them. This CDR3 region has 12 residues. Germline V gene sequence: CDR1 SNHLY, CDR2 FYNNEI. In DNA form, the CDR3 reads TGTGCCAGCACCGGGGATTACACTGAAGCTTTCTTT. Translated, it gives CASTGDYTEAFF.

The chain couples TRBV5-1 to TRBJ1-4; TRBD1 might be the D (5 bases). The CDR3 is 17 amino acids. Germline CDR1 is SGHRS and CDR2 is YFSETQ. Deletions cut 0 bases from V and 2 bases from J, with 14 bases between. The CDR3 DNA reads as TGCGCCAGCAGCTTGGCCTATGGGGGAGGGACTAATGAAAAACTGTTTTTT. This codes for CASSLAYGGGTNEKLFF.

There are many counts of this clone. The gene calls are TRBV5-8 and TRBJ2-2; the D gene is possibly TRBD1 (6 bases). This CDR3 is built from 14 residues. CDR1 is SGHTS and CDR2 is YDEGEE in the germline V gene. V lost 4 bases and J lost 3, with 10 bases in between. The CDR3 loop reads CASSHRADTGELFF. The DNA for the CDR3 is TGTGCCAGCAGCCACAGGGCCGACACCGGGGAGCTGTTTTTT. Full variable domain (remainder filled in from reference TRBV5-8 and TRBJ2-2): EAGVTQSPTHLIKTRGQQATLRCSPISGHTSVYWYQQALGLGLQFLLWYDEGEERNRGNFPPRFSGRQFPNYSSELNVNALELEDSALYLCASSHRADTGELFFGEGSRLTVL.

CDR3 bases: TGTGCCATCAGTGAGTCATTGGTTCGGGACAGGGGAGAGCGGCAGTTCTTC. The encoded protein is CAISESLVRDRGERQFF. The chain joins TRBV10-3 to TRBJ2-1; 10 nucleotides match TRBD1. This CDR3 has 17 amino acids. The junction had 14 bases not matched to a gene; V was cut back by 0 bases and J by 12 bases. Germline V lookup: CDR1 ENHRY, CDR2 SYGVKD.

This clone was seen only once. The V call is TRBV5-4, the J call TRBJ2-5; D is uncertain. The CDR3 totals 14 residues. Trimming shortened V by 4 bases and J by 1 base, and 11 bases separated the two germline ends. Per the germline V gene, CDR1 is SGHNT and CDR2 is YYREEE (reference sequence). The CDR3 DNA reads as TGTGCCAGCAGCGACCTGCGGCGCCAAGAGACCCAGTACTTC. Residues: CASSDLRRQETQYF.

This clone was seen once. This chain joins TRBV6-1 and TRBJ1-2, with TRBD1 matching over 8 bases. The CDR3 contains 14 residues. Losses at the gene ends were 2 bases for V and 7 bases for J; bases not matched to a gene: 6. The germline CDR1 and CDR2 sequences are MNHNS and SASEGT. The CDR3 loop reads CASSEPGQGTGYTF. CDR3 nucleotide sequence: TGTGCCAGCAGTGAACCCGGACAGGGAACTGGCTACACCTTC.

The chain combines TRBV14 with TRBJ1-2, with D perhaps matching TRBD1 (6 bases). The CDR3 is 15 amino acids. V was shortened by 5 bases and J by 8 bases, with 21 bases between the two germline ends. Per germline, CDR1 SGHDN and CDR2 FVKESK. The CDR3 sequence is CASSSDLGHPLGYTF. The CDR3 DNA is TGTGCCAGCAGCTCCGACTTGGGACACCCCCTAGGCTACACCTTC.

The rearrangement joins TRBV28 to TRBJ1-2; possible D gene TRBD1, 5 bases. Trimming removed 7 bases from V and 4 bases from J, with 13 bases in between. Looked up from germline, CDR1 is MDHEN and CDR2 is SYDVKM. The CDR3 is 13 residues long. This chain's CDR3 is CASTPFGGYGYTF. The CDR3, as DNA: TGTGCCAGCACCCCCTTCGGGGGCTATGGCTACACCTTC.

This rearrangement joins TRBV19 to TRBJ1-1; 10 bases align to TRBD1. The V segment lost 9 bases and the J segment 11 bases; nucleotides outside the gene matches: 15. CDR3 length: 14 amino acids. Per the germline V gene, CDR1 is LNHDA and CDR2 is SQIVND (reference sequence). The CDR3 DNA reads as TGTGCCAGCCGACCCTCGGGACAGGGGACTCTGGCTTTCTTT. This translates into CASRPSGQGTLAFF.

The chain employs TRBV27 and TRBJ1-4; 7 bases are a match to TRBD1. The CDR3 loop spans 13 amino acids. The germline CDR1 and CDR2 sequences are MNHEY and SMNVEV (reference sequence). Trimming cost V 10 bases and J 4 bases; bases outside gene matches: 6. CDR3 DNA: TGTGCCACCGGGGGACAGCTTAATGAAAAACTGTTTTTT. It codes for CATGGQLNEKLFF.

In nucleotides, the CDR3 is TGCAGCGTGTTTCGTGTGGGTACTAGCGGGGGAGTAAAGGATGAGCAGTTCTTC. Its protein product is CSVFRVGTSGGVKDEQFF. This sequence joins TRBV29-1 and TRBJ2-1, with 11 bases aligning to TRBD2. This CDR3 has 18 residues. The germline gives CDR1 SQVTM, CDR2 ANQGSEA. The V segment lost 6 bases and the J segment 8 bases; nucleotides outside the gene matches: 21.

V and J are TRBV9 and TRBJ1-2; 7 bases line up with TRBD1. In germline, CDR1 is SGDLS, CDR2 YYNGEE. Unmatched junction bases numbered 10, after V lost 4 bases and J lost 4 bases. The CDR3 extends over 15 amino acids. The CDR3 bases are TGTGCCAGCAGCCAATCAGGGGGGTCCGGCTATGGCTACACCTTC. This encodes CASSQSGGSGYGYTF.

This chain links TRBV7-2 with TRBJ1-2; a weak D match, TRBD1 (5 bases). The length of the CDR3 is 16 residues. V was shortened by 5 bases and J by 0 bases, with 16 bases between the two germline ends. Germline V gene data show CDR1 as SGHTA and CDR2 as FQGNSA. In nucleotides, the CDR3 is TGTGCCAGCAGCCCATCCCGACAGACCTCTAACTATGGCTACACCTTC. Amino acid sequence: CASSPSRQTSNYGYTF.

The gene calls are TRBV3-1 (or the pseudogene TRBV3-2) and TRBJ2-3; 9 bases are a match to TRBD2. The junction had 16 bases not matched to a gene; V was cut back by 0 bases and J by 3 bases. CDR3 length: 20 amino acids. The germline V gene encodes CDR1 LGHDT and CDR2 YNNKEL (reference sequence). CDR3 in amino acids: CASSQDGDSGGSLETDTQYF. Here the CDR3 DNA reads TGTGCCAGCAGCCAAGATGGTGATAGCGGGGGATCATTAGAGACAGATACGCAGTATTTT.

This clone was seen once. This same CDR3 is encoded by further DNA sequences in the sample. The chain joins TRBV18 to TRBJ1-1; D is ambiguous. Germline V CDR1 and CDR2: KGHSH, LQKENI. V lost 3 bases and J lost 1, with 6 bases in between. The CDR3 spans 13 residues. The CDR3: CASSPQKNTEAFF. The CDR3 nucleotides read TGTGCCAGCTCACCCCAGAAGAACACTGAAGCTTTCTTT. The full variable domain, its missing parts supplied by reference TRBV18 and TRBJ1-1, is NAGVMQNPRHLVRRRGQEARLRCSPMKGHSHVYWYRQLPEEGLKFMVYLQKENIIDESGMPKERFSAEFPKEGPSILRIQQVVRGDSAAYFCASSPQKNTEAFFGQGTRLTVV.

The chain carries TRBV24-1 and TRBJ2-3; D remains ambiguous. The CDR3 extends over 15 amino acids. Looked up from germline, CDR1 is KGHDR and CDR2 is SFDVKD. Trimming shortened V by 4 bases and J by 2 bases, and 12 bases separated the two germline ends. CDR3 nucleotides: TGTGCCACCAGTGACTCGAGCCTTCACACAGATACGCAGTATTTT. Translating it yields CATSDSSLHTDTQYF.

For this clone: The same CDR3 also results from other DNA sequences found in this sample. The genes are TRBV18 and TRBJ2-5, with D hard to call. Trimming removed 6 bases at V and 2 bases at J, with 4 bases between. The germline V gene encodes CDR1 KGHSH and CDR2 LQKENI. There are 11 residues in the CDR3. The CDR3 here is CASSSQETQYF. In nucleotides, the CDR3 is TGTGCCAGCTCGTCACAAGAGACCCAGTACTTC.

The chain carries TRBV10-1 and TRBJ1-1; tentatively, D is TRBD1 (6 bases). This CDR3 has 15 residues. Germline-derived CDR1 and CDR2 are WNHNN and SYGVQD (reference sequence). V was pared by 4 bases and J by 4 bases, with 16 bases between. CDR3 protein: CASSAQTGLATEAFF. The CDR3 nucleotides read TGCGCCAGCAGTGCCCAAACAGGGTTGGCCACTGAAGCTTTCTTT.

J is TRBJ2-5 and V is TRBV7-9, with a weak D call TRBD2 (5 bases). The CDR3 is made up of 15 amino acids. Germline lookup yields CDR1 SEHNR and CDR2 FQNEAQ (reference sequence). Trimming took 0 bases from V and 3 from J, leaving 11 bases between them. The DNA for the CDR3 is TGTGCCAGCAGCTTAGCTCACGGGGTTAAAGAGACCCAGTACTTC. Protein: CASSLAHGVKETQYF. Full variable domain (missing parts from reference TRBV7-9 and TRBJ2-5): DTGVSQNPRHKITKRGQNVTFRCDPISEHNRLYWYRQTLGQGPEFLTYFQNEAQLEKSRLLSDRFSAERPKGSFSTLEIQRTEQGDSAMYLCASSLAHGVKETQYFGPGTRLLVL.

This rearrangement joins TRBV12-3 or TRBV12-4 to TRBJ2-5; possible D gene TRBD1, 6 bases. Trimming removed 3 bases at V and 5 bases at J, with 10 bases between. The CDR3 length is 13 residues. In DNA, the CDR3 is TGTGCCAGCAGTTTTACAGGGTTGGAGACCCAGTACTTC. As protein: CASSFTGLETQYF.

The chain carries TRBV10-3 and TRBJ1-4; perhaps TRBD1 as D (6 bases). The ends were cut back, 10 bases at V and 7 bases at J, with 16 bases in the middle. This CDR3 is built from 13 residues. CDR1 and CDR2 (germline): ENHRY, SYGVKD. The CDR3 reads CASNRDLTEKLFF. CDR3 DNA sequence: TGTGCCAGCAACAGGGATCTAACTGAAAAACTGTTTTTT.

The chain links TRBV7-2 to TRBJ2-2, with D possibly matching TRBD1 (6 bases). The V and J ends lost 5 bases and 6 bases respectively, with 16 bases between them. CDR1 is SGHTA and CDR2 is FQGNSA in the germline V gene. CDR3 length: 15 residues. CDR3 coding DNA: TGTGCCAGCAGCCTATATAAGACAGGCGCCGGGGAGCTGTTTTTT. Amino acids: CASSLYKTGAGELFF.

This chain joins TRBV19 and TRBJ2-5; TRBD1 matches at 10 bases. The germline V gene encodes CDR1 LNHDA and CDR2 SQIVND (reference sequence). Trimming cost V 4 bases and J 2 bases; bases outside gene matches: 10. The CDR3 extends over 17 amino acids. The CDR3 coding sequence is TGTGCCAGTAGTACCAACGGACAGGGGGTTTTACAAGAGACCCAGTACTTC. Amino acid sequence: CASSTNGQGVLQETQYF.